Presented here are 29 T cell receptor beta chains from one specimen sequenced in a study of blood T cell repertoires in COVID-19 (TCRdb year 2020). The method was the immunoSEQ multiplex PCR assay. TCRdb limited this immuneACCESS table to in-frame rearrangements with V and J called. A share of clones is missing; checked studies link under half to unresolved V genes, and the rest is unexplained. The sample table lists approximately 250,000 clones, approximately 85% of them with a count of one. The top ten constitute about 5.1% of the sample. The sequenced material came from peripheral blood. These receptors were taken from a man over 45 with COVID-19, enrolled during active disease.

The V gene is TRBV19, the J gene TRBJ1-4; D perhaps matches TRBD1 (6 bases). V was pared by 6 bases and J by 4 bases, with 12 bases between. There are 14 residues in the CDR3. Germline loops: CDR1 LNHDA, CDR2 SQIVND (reference sequence). The CDR3 loop reads CASSPDSFNEKLFF. The CDR3 DNA sequence: TGTGCCAGTAGCCCGGACAGTTTTAATGAAAAACTGTTTTTT.

The gene calls are TRBV10-3 and TRBJ2-2; tentatively, D is TRBD2 (5 bases). The CDR3 contains 14 residues. V was trimmed by 2 bases and J by 1 base, leaving 5 bases between them. CDR1 and CDR2 (germline): ENHRY, SYGVKD. CDR3 residues: CAISERGNTGELFF. DNA of the CDR3: TGTGCCATCAGTGAGCGGGGGAACACCGGGGAGCTGTTTTTT.

This clone was found a few times. The chain has TRBV15 and TRBJ1-1; possible D gene TRBD1, 5 bases. Per the germline V gene, CDR1 is LNHNV and CDR2 is YYDKDF (reference sequence). The CDR3 is 13 amino acids. With 9 bases removed from V and 6 bases from J, the gap between germline ends came to 17 bases. CDR3 in amino acids: CATRPRGAAEAFF. CDR3 DNA sequence: TGTGCCACGCGTCCTAGGGGCGCCGCTGAAGCTTTCTTT.

The CDR3 here is CASSLGLAETQYF. The DNA of the CDR3 is TGTGCCAGCAGCTTGGGACTAGCTGAGACCCAGTACTTC. The chain combines TRBV9 with TRBJ2-5; 9 bases are a match to TRBD2. Germline loops: CDR1 SGDLS, CDR2 YYNGEE. V dropped 4 bases and J dropped 5; count of bases not matched to a gene: 3. This CDR3 is built from 13 residues.

The chain is built from TRBV6-5 and TRBJ1-2; a weak D match, TRBD1 (6 bases). V was pared by 6 bases and J by 4 bases, with 15 bases between. This CDR3 comprises 14 residues. Germline assignment: CDR1 MNHEY and CDR2 SVGAGI. The CDR3 reads CASRHTDRPYGYTF. In DNA form, the CDR3 reads TGTGCCAGCAGACACACCGACAGGCCCTATGGCTACACCTTC.

This rearrangement joins TRBV9 to TRBJ1-5; weak D call: TRBD1 (5 bases). The ends were cut back, 0 bases at V and 5 bases at J, with 9 bases in the middle. This CDR3 has 14 amino acids. Germline values: CDR1 SGDLS, CDR2 YYNGEE. This chain's CDR3 is CASSVGSGDQPQHF. DNA for the CDR3: TGTGCCAGCAGCGTAGGTTCGGGGGATCAGCCCCAGCATTTT. Full variable domain (rest looked up from reference TRBV9 and TRBJ1-5): DSGVTQTPKHLITATGQRVTLRCSPRSGDLSVYWYQQSLDQGLQFLIQYYNGEERAKGNILERFSAQQFPDLHSELNLSSLELGDSALYFCASSVGSGDQPQHFGDGTRLSIL.

V is TRBV2 and J is TRBJ2-3; 12 nucleotides match TRBD2. The CDR3 loop spans 19 amino acids. CDR1 is SNHLY, CDR2 FYNNEI, per germline. The J segment lost 0 bases and the V segment lost 6 bases, leaving 13 bases of the junction unmatched. CDR3 nucleotide sequence: TGTGCCAGCAGGGACGGATCTAGCGGGGGGGGTCGTAGCACAGATACGCAGTATTTT. Its translation is CASRDGSSGGGRSTDTQYF. The full variable domain, completed using reference TRBV2 and TRBJ2-3, is EPEVTQTPSHQVTQMGQEVILRCVPISNHLYFYWYRQILGQKVEFLVSFYNNEISEKSEIFDDQFSVERPDGSNFTLKIRSTKLEDSAMYFCASRDGSSGGGRSTDTQYFGPGTRLTVL.

This sequence joins TRBV6-5 and TRBJ2-1; 10 bases align to TRBD1. The V segment lost 8 bases and the J segment 7 bases; nucleotides outside the gene matches: 11. This CDR3 is built from 15 residues. CDR1 and CDR2 (germline): MNHEY, SVGAGI. The CDR3 nucleotides read TGTGCCAGCCCAAAAGGGACAGGGGATTGGAATGAGCAGTTCTTC. Its translation: CASPKGTGDWNEQFF.

The chain has TRBV6-2 or TRBV6-3 and TRBJ2-1, with 7 bases aligning to TRBD2. Germline V gene lookup returns CDR1 MNHEY and CDR2 SVGEGT. V gave up 6 bases and J gave up 10 bases; unmatched junction bases: 12. The CDR3 covers 14 residues. This chain's CDR3 is CASSTAGPQREQFF. The CDR3 DNA reads TGTGCCAGCAGCACAGCGGGGCCTCAAAGGGAGCAGTTCTTC.

CDR3 loop: CASSFRIYGYTF. DNA of the CDR3: TGTGCCAGCAGTTTCAGGATCTATGGCTACACCTTC. The chain combines TRBV28 with TRBJ1-2; D uncertain. Per germline, CDR1 MDHEN and CDR2 SYDVKM. Trimming took off 3 bases at V and 4 bases at J, with 6 bases between the two ends. The CDR3 is 12 amino acids.

The chain is built from TRBV5-1 and TRBJ2-3, with a weak D call TRBD1 (6 bases). Trimming stripped 4 bases from V and 2 bases from J, with 11 bases between. CDR1 is SGHRS and CDR2 is YFSETQ in the germline V gene. The CDR3 sequence is 14 residues long. CDR3 protein: CASSPTGNTDTQYF. The CDR3, as DNA: TGCGCCAGCAGCCCGACAGGAAACACAGATACGCAGTATTTT.

The chain has TRBV5-1 and TRBJ1-4; D gene uncertain. This CDR3 is 14 amino acids long. Trimming cost V 4 bases and J 7 bases, with 14 bases left between them. Germline values: CDR1 SGHRS, CDR2 YFSETQ. The CDR3 loop reads CASSRDTVGEKLFF. For the CDR3, the DNA is TGCGCCAGCAGCCGCGACACGGTCGGTGAAAAACTGTTTTTT.

The chain joins TRBV20-1 to TRBJ2-2, with D perhaps matching TRBD1 (5 bases). The CDR3 is made up of 15 amino acids. Trimming removed 3 bases at V and 5 bases at J, with 16 bases between. The germline gives CDR1 DFQATT, CDR2 SNEGSKA (reference sequence). CDR3 in DNA: TGCAGTGCTAGTCGTTCAGGGTTCTTTACCGGGGAGCTGTTTTTT. The encoded protein is CSASRSGFFTGELFF.

The rearrangement links TRBV5-4 to TRBJ1-2; possible D gene TRBD1, 6 bases. Between the trimmed V and J ends, which lost 4 bases and 8 bases, there was a span of 18 bases. The CDR3 totals 14 residues. CDR1 and CDR2 from the germline V gene are SGHNT and YYREEE (reference sequence). The CDR3 DNA is TGTGCCAGCAGCCAGGGGCAGGGCAGAGGAGGCTACACCTTC. Its protein product is CASSQGQGRGGYTF.

The rearrangement uses TRBV9 and TRBJ2-4, with a possible D match to TRBD1 (5 bases). This CDR3 has 15 residues. V was trimmed by 5 bases and J by 0 bases, leaving 12 bases between them. Germline V lookup: CDR1 SGDLS, CDR2 YYNGEE. The CDR3 nucleotides read TGTGCCAGCAGTACAGGTAGACTAGCCAAAAACATTCAGTACTTC. Translation gives CASSTGRLAKNIQYF.

J is TRBJ1-1 and V is TRBV3-1 (or the pseudogene TRBV3-2), with 9 nucleotides matching TRBD1. V lost 3 bases, J lost 9 bases, and 8 bases stayed unmatched. This CDR3 comprises 14 residues. The germline CDR1 and CDR2 sequences are LGHDT and YNNKEL (reference sequence). The CDR3 spells CASSQSDRGTKAFF. In DNA form, the CDR3 reads TGTGCCAGCAGCCAGTCCGACAGGGGGACGAAAGCTTTCTTT.

The V call is TRBV4-2, the J call TRBJ2-1; D uncertain. The CDR3 runs 16 residues. V shed 3 bases and J shed 7 bases, with 19 bases lying between them. Per germline, CDR1 LGHNA and CDR2 YNFKEQ. The CDR3 DNA follows: TGTGCCAGCAGCCAGGTCGGGTGGGTTTCTGGGAATGAGCAGTTCTTC. It specifies CASSQVGWVSGNEQFF.

The chain combines TRBV27 with TRBJ2-7, with a weak D call TRBD2 (5 bases). Trimming stripped 3 bases from V and 5 bases from J, with 11 bases between. The germline CDR1 and CDR2 sequences are MNHEY and SMNVEV (reference sequence). The CDR3 is made up of 13 amino acids. CDR3 residues: CASSFSVTHEQYF. The CDR3 DNA reads TGTGCCAGCAGTTTTAGCGTCACCCACGAGCAGTACTTC.

The genes are TRBV7-8 and TRBJ2-7; D is perhaps TRBD1 (5 bases). The V end lost 2 bases, the J end lost 5 bases, and 13 bases lay between the germline ends. The germline gives CDR1 SGHVS, CDR2 FQNEAQ. The CDR3 consists of 14 residues. CDR3 sequence reads: CASSLLQGSDEQYF. The CDR3 DNA reads as TGTGCCAGCAGCTTATTGCAGGGATCCGACGAGCAGTACTTC.

This chain connects TRBV24-1 to TRBJ2-1; D remains unclear. The CDR3 totals 14 residues. The V end lost 0 bases, the J end lost 2 bases, and 4 bases lay between the germline ends. Germline CDR1 and CDR2: KGHDR and SFDVKD. DNA of the CDR3: TGTGCCACCAGTGATTTGGGCCCCTACAATGAGCAGTTCTTC. Translating gives CATSDLGPYNEQFF.

This chain joins TRBV5-8 and TRBJ1-1; perhaps TRBD1 as D (6 bases). The CDR3 contains 14 residues. V lost 4 bases to trimming and J lost 5 bases, with 15 bases between them. Per the germline V gene, CDR1 is SGHTS and CDR2 is YDEGEE. CDR3 DNA sequence: TGTGCCAGCAGCGGGCGACAGGTGGGGACTGAAGCTTTCTTT. It is translated as CASSGRQVGTEAFF.

The chain uses TRBV2 and TRBJ2-7, with 8 bases lining up with TRBD2. The CDR3 spans 17 residues. Losses at the gene ends were 0 bases for V and 0 bases for J; bases not matched to a gene: 7. Germline assignment: CDR1 SNHLY and CDR2 FYNNEI. The CDR3 DNA is TGTGCCAGCAGTGAAGCCCGGGGGGGGACGAGCTCCTACGAGCAGTACTTC. It encodes CASSEARGGTSSYEQYF.

V gene TRBV21-1 combines with J gene TRBJ1-5; the table's D call TRBD1 went unverified against the DNA. TRBV21-1 is listed as a pseudogene. The CDR3 is 15 amino acids. This chain's CDR3 is CASTPRQELNQPQHF. The CDR3 DNA follows: TGTGCCAGCACTCCCCGACAGGAGCTCAATCAGCCCCAGCATTTT.

The gene calls are TRBV3-1 (or the pseudogene TRBV3-2) and TRBJ2-2; a weak D match, TRBD1 (6 bases). V dropped 2 bases and J dropped 4 bases, with 17 bases sitting between them. CDR1 is LGHDT and CDR2 is YNNKEL in the germline V gene (reference sequence). The CDR3 runs 17 residues. The CDR3 reads CASSQPTVAGVTGELFF. The DNA of the CDR3 is TGTGCCAGCAGCCAACCAACGGTGGCAGGGGTCACCGGGGAGCTGTTTTTT.

The rearrangement uses TRBV10-3 and TRBJ2-2; 10 bases are a match to TRBD1. With V trimmed by 6 bases and J by 7 bases, 8 bases remained unmatched. CDR3 length equals 15 residues. The germline V gene encodes CDR1 ENHRY and CDR2 SYGVKD. As DNA, the CDR3 is TGTGCCATCAGCCAAACGGGACAGGGGAGCGGGGAGCTGTTTTTT. Translated: CAISQTGQGSGELFF.

The V call is TRBV6-5, the J call TRBJ2-5, with unresolved D. The CDR3 totals 12 residues. Germline-derived CDR1 and CDR2 are MNHEY and SVGAGI. The V end was cut by 6 bases, the J end by 4 bases, with 9 bases between. This CDR3 is CASSPTGETQYF. The CDR3 DNA follows: TGTGCCAGCAGCCCGACGGGAGAGACCCAGTACTTC.

V gene TRBV7-8 combines with J gene TRBJ2-7; TRBD1 matches 11 bases. Germline V gene lookup returns CDR1 SGHVS and CDR2 FQNEAQ. Trimming cost V 2 bases and J 5 bases; bases outside gene matches: 2. This CDR3 is built from 14 residues. The CDR3 nucleotides are TGTGCCAGCAGCTTAAGGACAGGGGGCCACGAGCAGTACTTC. It yields the protein CASSLRTGGHEQYF.

The chain carries TRBV5-5 and TRBJ2-7; 11 bases map to TRBD1. Trimming took 5 bases from V and 3 from J; bases not matched to a gene: 7. This CDR3 has 15 amino acids. CDR1 is SGHKS, CDR2 YYEKEE, per germline (reference sequence). This CDR3 is CASRVGGQGDYEQYF. The CDR3 coding sequence is TGTGCCAGCAGGGTTGGGGGACAGGGGGACTACGAGCAGTACTTC.

This rearrangement joins TRBV9 to TRBJ2-3; 8 bases line up with TRBD2. Germline V gene lookup returns CDR1 SGDLS and CDR2 YYNGEE. V shed 4 bases, J shed 8 bases, and the junction held 9 bases outside the gene matches. There are 14 residues in the CDR3. The DNA for the CDR3 is TGTGCCAGCAGCCCTCCGGGGGGGTTGGCTACGCAGTATTTT. Translated, it gives CASSPPGGLATQYF.